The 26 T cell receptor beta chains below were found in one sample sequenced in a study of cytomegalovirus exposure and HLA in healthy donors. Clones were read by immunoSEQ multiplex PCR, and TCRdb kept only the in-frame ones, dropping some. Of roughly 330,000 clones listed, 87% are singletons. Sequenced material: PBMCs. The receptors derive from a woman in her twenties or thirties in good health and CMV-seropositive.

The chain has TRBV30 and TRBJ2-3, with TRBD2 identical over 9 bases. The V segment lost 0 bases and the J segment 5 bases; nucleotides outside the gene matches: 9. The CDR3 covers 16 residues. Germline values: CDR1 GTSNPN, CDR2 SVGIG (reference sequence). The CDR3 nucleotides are TGTGCCTGGAGTGTAGATGCGGCGGGGGGGCAAGATACGCAGTATTTT. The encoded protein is CAWSVDAAGGQDTQYF.

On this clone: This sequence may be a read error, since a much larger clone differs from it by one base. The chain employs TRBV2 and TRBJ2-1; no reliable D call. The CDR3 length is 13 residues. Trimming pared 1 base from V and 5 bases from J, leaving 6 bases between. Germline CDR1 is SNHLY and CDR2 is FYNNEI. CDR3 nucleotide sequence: TGTGCCAGCAGTGAAGGGGCAGACAATGAGCAGTTCTTC. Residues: CASSEGADNEQFF.

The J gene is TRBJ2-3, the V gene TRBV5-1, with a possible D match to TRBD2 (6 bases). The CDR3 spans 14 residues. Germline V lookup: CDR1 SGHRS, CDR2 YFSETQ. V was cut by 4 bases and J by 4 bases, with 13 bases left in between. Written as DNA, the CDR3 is TGCGCCAGCAGCCCCGGCGGGGACTCAGATACGCAGTATTTT. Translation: CASSPGGDSDTQYF. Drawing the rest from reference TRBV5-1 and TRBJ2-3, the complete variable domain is KAGVTQTPRYLIKTRGQQVTLSCSPISGHRSVSWYQQTPGQGLQFLFEYFSETQRNKGNFPGRFSGRQFSNSRSEMNVSTLELGDSALYLCASSPGGDSDTQYFGPGTRLTVL.

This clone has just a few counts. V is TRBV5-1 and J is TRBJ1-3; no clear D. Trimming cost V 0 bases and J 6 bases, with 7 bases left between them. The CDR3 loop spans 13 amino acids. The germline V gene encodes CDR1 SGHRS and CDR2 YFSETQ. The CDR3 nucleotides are TGCGCCAGCAGCTTGGATCCGGCAAACACCATATATTTT. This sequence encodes CASSLDPANTIYF. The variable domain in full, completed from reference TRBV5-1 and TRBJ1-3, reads KAGVTQTPRYLIKTRGQQVTLSCSPISGHRSVSWYQQTPGQGLQFLFEYFSETQRNKGNFPGRFSGRQFSNSRSEMNVSTLELGDSALYLCASSLDPANTIYFGEGSWLTVV.

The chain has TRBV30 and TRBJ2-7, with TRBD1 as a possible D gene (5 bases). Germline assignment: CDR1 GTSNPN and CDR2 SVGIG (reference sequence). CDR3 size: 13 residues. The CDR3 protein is CAWSLRQGTHLGV. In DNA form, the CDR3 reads TGTGCCTGGAGTTTACGGCAGGGTACCCACTTAGGGGTC.

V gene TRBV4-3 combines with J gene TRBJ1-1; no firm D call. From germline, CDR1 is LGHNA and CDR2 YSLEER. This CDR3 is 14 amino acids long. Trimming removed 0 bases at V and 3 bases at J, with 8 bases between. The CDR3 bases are TGCGCCAGCAGCCAAGAGCACACATACACTGAAGCTTTCTTT. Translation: CASSQEHTYTEAFF.

The CDR3 here is CASSGGTLNYGYTF. DNA for the CDR3: TGTGCCAGCAGCGGGGGGACACTGAACTATGGCTACACCTTC. The chain is built from TRBV13 and TRBJ1-2; possibly TRBD1 for D (6 bases). Between the trimmed V and J ends, which lost 5 bases and 2 bases, there was a span of 12 bases. The CDR3 sequence is 14 residues long. Germline V gene lookup returns CDR1 PRHDT and CDR2 FYEKMQ (reference sequence). Filled out from reference TRBV13 and TRBJ1-2, the complete variable domain reads AAGVIQSPRHLIKEKRETATLKCYPIPRHDTVYWYQQGPGQDPQFLISFYEKMQSDKGSIPDRFSAQQFSDYHSELNMSSLELGDSALYFCASSGGTLNYGYTFGSGTRLTVV.

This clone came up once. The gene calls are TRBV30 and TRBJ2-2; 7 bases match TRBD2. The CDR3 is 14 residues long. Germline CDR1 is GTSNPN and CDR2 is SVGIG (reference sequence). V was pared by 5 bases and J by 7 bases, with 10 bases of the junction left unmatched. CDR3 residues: CAWDHAGVVGELFF. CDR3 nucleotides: TGTGCCTGGGATCATGCGGGGGTGGTCGGGGAGCTGTTTTTT. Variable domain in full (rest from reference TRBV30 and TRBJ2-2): SQTIHQWPATLVQPVGSPLSLECTVEGTSNPNLYWYRQAAGRGLQLLFYSVGIGQISSEVPQNLSASRPQDRQFILSSKKLLLSDSGFYLCAWDHAGVVGELFFGEGSRLTVL.

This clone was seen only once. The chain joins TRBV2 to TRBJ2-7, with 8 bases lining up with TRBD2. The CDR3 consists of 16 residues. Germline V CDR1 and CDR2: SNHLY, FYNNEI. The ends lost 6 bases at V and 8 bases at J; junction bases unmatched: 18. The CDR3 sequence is CASRQKGGTRSQKQYF. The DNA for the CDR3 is TGTGCCAGCAGACAGAAAGGCGGGACTAGGTCCCAAAAGCAGTACTTC.

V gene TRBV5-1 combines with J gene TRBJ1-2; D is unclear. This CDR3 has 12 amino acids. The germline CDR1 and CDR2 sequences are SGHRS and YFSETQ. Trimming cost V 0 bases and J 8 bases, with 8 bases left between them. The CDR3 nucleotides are TGCGCCAGCAGCTTGGATAGGGAAGGCTACACCTTC. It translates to CASSLDREGYTF.

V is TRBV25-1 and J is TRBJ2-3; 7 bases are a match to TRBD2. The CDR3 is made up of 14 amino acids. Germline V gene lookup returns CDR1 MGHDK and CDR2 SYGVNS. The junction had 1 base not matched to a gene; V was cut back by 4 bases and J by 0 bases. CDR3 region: CASSGGGSTDTQYF. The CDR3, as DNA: TGTGCCAGCAGTGGGGGGGGTAGCACAGATACGCAGTATTTT.

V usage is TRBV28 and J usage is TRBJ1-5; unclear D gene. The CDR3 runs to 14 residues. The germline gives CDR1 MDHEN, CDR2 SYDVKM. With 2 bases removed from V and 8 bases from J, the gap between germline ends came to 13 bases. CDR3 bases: TGTGCCAGCAGTTTAAGGTTTGGGGTTAAGCCCCAGCATTTT. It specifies CASSLRFGVKPQHF.

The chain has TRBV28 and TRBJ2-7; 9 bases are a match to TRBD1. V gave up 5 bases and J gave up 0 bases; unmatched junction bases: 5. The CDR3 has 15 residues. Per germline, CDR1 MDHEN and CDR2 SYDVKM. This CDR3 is CASSNRGLNSYEQYF. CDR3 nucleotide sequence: TGTGCCAGCAGTAACAGGGGGCTCAACTCCTACGAGCAGTACTTC. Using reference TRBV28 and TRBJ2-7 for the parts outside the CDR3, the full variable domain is DVKVTQSSRYLVKRTGEKVFLECVQDMDHENMFWYRQDPGLGLRLIYFSYDVKMKEKGDIPEGYSVSREKKERFSLILESASTNQTSMYLCASSNRGLNSYEQYFGPGTRLTVT.

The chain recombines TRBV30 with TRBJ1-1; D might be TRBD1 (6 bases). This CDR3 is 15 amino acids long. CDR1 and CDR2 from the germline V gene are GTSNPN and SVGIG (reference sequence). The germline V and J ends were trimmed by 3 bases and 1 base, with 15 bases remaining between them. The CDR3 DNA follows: TGTGCCTGGAGCCCTGCCGGGACACCGAACACTGAAGCTTTCTTT. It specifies CAWSPAGTPNTEAFF.

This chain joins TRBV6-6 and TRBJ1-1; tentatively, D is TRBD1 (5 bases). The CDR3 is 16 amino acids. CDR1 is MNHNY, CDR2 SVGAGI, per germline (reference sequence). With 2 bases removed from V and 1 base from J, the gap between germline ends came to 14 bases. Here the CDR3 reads CASSYNQDIPNTEAFF. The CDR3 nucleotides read TGTGCCAGCAGTTACAACCAGGACATCCCGAACACTGAAGCTTTCTTT.

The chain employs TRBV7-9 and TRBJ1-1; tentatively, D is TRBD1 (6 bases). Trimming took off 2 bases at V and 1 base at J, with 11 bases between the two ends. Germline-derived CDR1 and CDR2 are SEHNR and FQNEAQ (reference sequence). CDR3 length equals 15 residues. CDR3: CASSLPPGQNTEAFF. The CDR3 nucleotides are TGTGCCAGCAGCTTACCCCCGGGACAGAACACTGAAGCTTTCTTT.

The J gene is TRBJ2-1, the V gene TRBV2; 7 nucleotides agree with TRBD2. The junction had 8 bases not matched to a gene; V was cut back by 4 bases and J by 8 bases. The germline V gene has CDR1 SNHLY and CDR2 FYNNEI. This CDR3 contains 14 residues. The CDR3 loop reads CASSGTSVNHEQFF. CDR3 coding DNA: TGTGCCAGCAGTGGAACTAGCGTTAACCATGAGCAGTTCTTC.

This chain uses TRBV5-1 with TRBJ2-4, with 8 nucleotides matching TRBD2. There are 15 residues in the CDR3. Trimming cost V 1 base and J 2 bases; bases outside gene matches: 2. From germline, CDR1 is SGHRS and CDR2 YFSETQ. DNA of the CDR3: TGCGCCAGCAGCTTGACTAGCGGATCCAAAAACATTCAGTACTTC. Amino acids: CASSLTSGSKNIQYF.

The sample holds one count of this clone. CDR3 sequence: CASSLQLAGTDTQYF. The CDR3 DNA is TGCGCCAGCAGCTTGCAACTAGCGGGGACAGATACGCAGTATTTT. The chain carries TRBV5-1 and TRBJ2-3; 10 bases map to TRBD2. The germline gives CDR1 SGHRS, CDR2 YFSETQ. The CDR3 sequence is 15 residues long. J gave up 3 bases and V 1 base, and 2 bases lay outside the gene matches.

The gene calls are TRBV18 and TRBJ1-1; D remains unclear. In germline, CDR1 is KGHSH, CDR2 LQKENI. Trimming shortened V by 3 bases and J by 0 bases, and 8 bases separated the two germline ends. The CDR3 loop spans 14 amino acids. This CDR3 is CASSPAVMNTEAFF. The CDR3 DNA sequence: TGTGCCAGCTCACCGGCGGTAATGAACACTGAAGCTTTCTTT. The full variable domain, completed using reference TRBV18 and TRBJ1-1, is NAGVMQNPRHLVRRRGQEARLRCSPMKGHSHVYWYRQLPEEGLKFMVYLQKENIIDESGMPKERFSAEFPKEGPSILRIQQVVRGDSAAYFCASSPAVMNTEAFFGQGTRLTVV.

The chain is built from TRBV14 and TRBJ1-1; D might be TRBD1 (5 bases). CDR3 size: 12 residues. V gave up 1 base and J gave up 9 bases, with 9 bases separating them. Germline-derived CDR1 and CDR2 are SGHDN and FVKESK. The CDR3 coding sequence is TGTGCCAGCAGCCAAGTAGACAGCAAAGCTTTCTTT. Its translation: CASSQVDSKAFF.

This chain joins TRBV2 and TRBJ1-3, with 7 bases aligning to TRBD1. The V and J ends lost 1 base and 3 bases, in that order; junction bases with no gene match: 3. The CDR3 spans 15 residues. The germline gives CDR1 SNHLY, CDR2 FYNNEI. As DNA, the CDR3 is TGTGCCAGCAGTGAAGTGACAGGGCTTGGAAACACCATATATTTT. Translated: CASSEVTGLGNTIYF.

The CDR3 DNA reads as TGTGCCAGCAGTTGGGGTACCCACTACGAGCAGTACTTC. It encodes CASSWGTHYEQYF. The chain recombines TRBV27 with TRBJ2-7; the D is unclear. Germline CDR1 and CDR2: MNHEY and SMNVEV (reference sequence). V was clipped by 4 bases and J by 3 bases, with 10 bases between them. The CDR3 consists of 13 residues.

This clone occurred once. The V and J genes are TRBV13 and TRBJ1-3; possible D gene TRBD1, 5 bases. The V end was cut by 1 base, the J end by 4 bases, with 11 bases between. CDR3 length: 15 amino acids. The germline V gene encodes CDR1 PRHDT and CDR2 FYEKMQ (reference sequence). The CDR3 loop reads CASSLAQGPGNTIYF. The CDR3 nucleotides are TGTGCCAGCAGCTTAGCTCAGGGACCAGGAAACACCATATATTTT.

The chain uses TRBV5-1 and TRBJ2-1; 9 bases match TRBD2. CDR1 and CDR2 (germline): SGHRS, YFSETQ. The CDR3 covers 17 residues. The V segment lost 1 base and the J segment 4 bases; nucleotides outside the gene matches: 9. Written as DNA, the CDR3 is TGCGCCAGCAGCTTGTACCCTCTAGCGGGGCTATACAATGAGCAGTTCTTC. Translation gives CASSLYPLAGLYNEQFF. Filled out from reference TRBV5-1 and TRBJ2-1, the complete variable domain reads KAGVTQTPRYLIKTRGQQVTLSCSPISGHRSVSWYQQTPGQGLQFLFEYFSETQRNKGNFPGRFSGRQFSNSRSEMNVSTLELGDSALYLCASSLYPLAGLYNEQFFGPGTRLTVL.

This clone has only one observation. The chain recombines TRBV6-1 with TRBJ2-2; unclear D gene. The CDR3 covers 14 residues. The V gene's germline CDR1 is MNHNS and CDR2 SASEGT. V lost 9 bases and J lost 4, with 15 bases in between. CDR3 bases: TGTGCCAGTTCGGCTAATTTGGGCACCGGGGAGCTGTTTTTT. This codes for CASSANLGTGELFF.